This entry lists 23 T cell receptor beta chains sequenced from one sample in a study of cytomegalovirus exposure and HLA in healthy donors. This PCR relied on a set of 60 Vbeta primers and 13 Jbeta primers. Data came from immunoSEQ multiplex PCR; TCRdb stores just in-frame clones and leaves some out. The data hold about 150,000 clones, with 75% to 85% observed a single time. The source material was PBMCs. These receptors were collected from a woman aged 40-49 years in good health and CMV-seropositive.

This clone appeared a single time. J is TRBJ2-3 and V is TRBV6-1; D unclear. This CDR3 contains 12 residues. V lost 8 bases, J lost 4 bases, and 10 bases lay in between. Per the germline V gene, CDR1 is MNHNS and CDR2 is SASEGT. The CDR3 protein is CASSSVSDTQYF. The CDR3 DNA follows: TGTGCCAGCTCCTCAGTTTCAGATACGCAGTATTTT.

This clone came up a few times. CDR3 in amino acids: CASSWTARDGYTF. CDR3 bases: TGTGCCAGCAGCTGGACAGCTCGAGATGGCTACACCTTC. This sequence joins TRBV7-9 and TRBJ1-2; D is possibly TRBD1 (6 bases). CDR3 length: 13 residues. Trimming removed 4 bases at V and 6 bases at J, with 12 bases between. Per germline, CDR1 SEHNR and CDR2 FQNEAQ (reference sequence).

The rearrangement joins TRBV28 to TRBJ1-2, with D tentatively TRBD1 (5 bases). CDR3 size: 13 residues. Germline CDR1 and CDR2: MDHEN and SYDVKM. Trimming shortened V by 6 bases and J by 4 bases, and 12 bases separated the two germline ends. The CDR3 spells CASRGGGPYGYTF. The CDR3 DNA sequence: TGTGCCAGCAGGGGGGGAGGGCCCTATGGCTACACCTTC.

The V gene is TRBV6-5, the J gene TRBJ2-7; TRBD2 matches 10 bases. CDR3 length equals 14 residues. The germline V gene encodes CDR1 MNHEY and CDR2 SVGAGI. V lost 4 bases, J lost 6 bases, and 6 bases stayed unmatched. CDR3 DNA: TGTGCCAGCAGTTTTGAACTAGCGGGGCGCGAGCAGTACTTC. Amino acids: CASSFELAGREQYF.

A remark on this clone: Other DNA sequences in this sample translate to the same CDR3. This chain connects TRBV30 to TRBJ1-2; 9 bases are a match to TRBD1. This CDR3 region has 15 residues. The germline V gene encodes CDR1 GTSNPN and CDR2 SVGIG (reference sequence). V lost 0 bases, J lost 2 bases, and 4 bases stayed unmatched. The CDR3 sequence: CAWSVQGARNYGYTF. The CDR3 coding sequence is TGTGCCTGGAGTGTACAGGGGGCGCGAAACTATGGCTACACCTTC.

This chain connects TRBV27 to TRBJ2-3; a possible D gene is TRBD2 (6 bases). Looked up from germline, CDR1 is MNHEY and CDR2 is SMNVEV (reference sequence). The V end was cut by 4 bases, the J end by 2 bases, with 13 bases between. This CDR3 has 15 residues. CDR3 nucleotide sequence: TGTGCCAGCAGTTGCCGGGACTCATTCACAGATACGCAGTATTTT. It is translated as CASSCRDSFTDTQYF.

The chain couples TRBV5-4 to TRBJ2-1; TRBD2 aligns across 14 bases. With 4 bases clipped from V and 6 bases from J, the junction kept 9 bases outside the gene matches. The CDR3 length is 17 residues. Germline V CDR1 and CDR2: SGHNT, YYREEE (reference sequence). Here the CDR3 DNA reads TGTGCCAGCAGCCCAAAGGCCGGGACTAGCGGGAGCAATGAGCAGTTCTTC. Its translation: CASSPKAGTSGSNEQFF.

The chain recombines TRBV13 with TRBJ2-3; TRBD2 is a possible D gene (6 bases). The CDR3 length is 14 residues. The V end was cut by 1 base, the J end by 3 bases, with 8 bases between. CDR1 and CDR2 from the germline V gene are PRHDT and FYEKMQ (reference sequence). Written as DNA, the CDR3 is TGTGCCAGCAGCTTAGCGGGAGAAACAGATACGCAGTATTTT. It encodes CASSLAGETDTQYF.

V and J are TRBV7-2 and TRBJ2-1; a possible D gene is TRBD1 (5 bases). The ends were cut back, 6 bases at V and 9 bases at J, with 33 bases in the middle. The CDR3 consists of 19 residues. In germline, CDR1 is SGHTA, CDR2 FQGNSA. CDR3: CASSSHGLGFTMSRAEQFF. The CDR3 bases are TGTGCCAGCAGTTCCCACGGCTTAGGGTTCACAATGAGCAGGGCTGAGCAGTTCTTC.

The chain links TRBV6-5 to TRBJ2-1; a possible D gene is TRBD2 (5 bases). This CDR3 contains 15 residues. Between the trimmed V and J ends, which lost 5 bases and 1 base, there was a span of 12 bases. CDR1 is MNHEY and CDR2 is SVGAGI in the germline V gene. The CDR3: CASSATRSSYNEQFF. The DNA of the CDR3 is TGTGCCAGCAGTGCTACTAGGTCATCCTACAATGAGCAGTTCTTC.

This clone was found a few times. A read error may account for a junction end that differs from germline. This chain connects TRBV7-6 to TRBJ2-6; D is ambiguous. Germline CDR1 reads SGHVS; CDR2 reads FNYEAQ. This CDR3 contains 14 residues. Here the CDR3 reads CASSSQSGANVLTF. The CDR3, as DNA: TGTGCCAGCAGCTCGCAGTCTGGCGCCAACGTCCTGACTTTC.

This clone was detected only once. J is TRBJ1-2 and V is TRBV27; 7 nucleotides align to TRBD1. Germline lookup yields CDR1 MNHEY and CDR2 SMNVEV (reference sequence). The CDR3 loop spans 14 amino acids. The ends lost 3 bases at V and 4 bases at J; junction bases unmatched: 5. CDR3 sequence reads: CASSLTGLSYGYTF. The DNA of the CDR3 is TGTGCCAGCAGTTTGACAGGGTTGAGCTATGGCTACACCTTC.

The V gene is TRBV19, the J gene TRBJ1-2, with TRBD1 identical over 7 bases. J was trimmed by 3 bases and V by 0 bases; bases with no gene match: 7. Germline V gives CDR1 LNHDA, CDR2 SQIVND (reference sequence). This CDR3 comprises 16 residues. The CDR3 sequence is CASSIDVLRGDYGYTF. In DNA form, the CDR3 reads TGTGCCAGTAGTATAGATGTTCTCAGGGGGGACTATGGCTACACCTTC.

The chain links TRBV11-2 to TRBJ2-1; the match to TRBD2 covers 13 bases. Looked up from germline, CDR1 is SGHAT and CDR2 is FQNNGV. The CDR3 extends over 18 amino acids. V trimming: 5 bases; J trimming: 2 bases; junction bases outside the gene matches: 9. The CDR3 loop reads CASSPVTSGRATYNEQFF. The DNA for the CDR3 is TGTGCCAGCAGCCCCGTCACTAGCGGGAGGGCAACCTACAATGAGCAGTTCTTC.

The CDR3 region is CASSRTGGGRSNQPQHF. The CDR3 nucleotides read TGTGCCAGTAGCCGGACAGGGGGTGGTCGGAGCAATCAGCCCCAGCATTTT. This chain links TRBV19 with TRBJ1-5; TRBD1 matches 10 bases. Germline V lookup: CDR1 LNHDA, CDR2 SQIVND (reference sequence). J gave up 1 base and V 6 bases, and 9 bases lay outside the gene matches. CDR3 size: 17 residues.

The chain employs TRBV5-4 and TRBJ2-7; 7 nucleotides match TRBD2. Germline CDR1 and CDR2: SGHNT and YYREEE (reference sequence). This CDR3 has 15 residues. Trimming cost V 4 bases and J 0 bases; bases outside gene matches: 7. Here the CDR3 reads CASSQIGGSSYEQYF. The CDR3 DNA sequence: TGTGCCAGCAGCCAGATAGGCGGGAGCTCCTACGAGCAGTACTTC.

The chain uses TRBV27 and TRBJ1-5, with D perhaps TRBD1 (6 bases). Trimming removed 6 bases at V and 5 bases at J, with 11 bases between. CDR3 size: 13 residues. The V gene's germline CDR1 is MNHEY and CDR2 SMNVEV (reference sequence). CDR3 protein: CASSGTWDQPQHF. CDR3 coding DNA: TGTGCCAGCAGCGGGACATGGGATCAGCCCCAGCATTTT.

This chain links TRBV2 with TRBJ2-3; tentative D call: TRBD2 (5 bases). With 2 bases removed from V and 0 bases from J, the gap between germline ends came to 12 bases. This CDR3 is built from 16 residues. Germline V gene sequence: CDR1 SNHLY, CDR2 FYNNEI. Here the CDR3 reads CASSERVATSTDTQYF. For the CDR3, the DNA is TGTGCCAGCAGTGAACGCGTAGCGACTAGCACAGATACGCAGTATTTT.

The chain recombines TRBV19 with TRBJ2-5; TRBD2 matches 7 bases. CDR3 length: 15 amino acids. V shed 5 bases, J shed 2 bases, and the junction held 8 bases outside the gene matches. Germline V gene data show CDR1 as LNHDA and CDR2 as SQIVND (reference sequence). For the CDR3, the DNA is TGTGCCAGTAGTTCCACGGGGGGATCGCAAGAGACCCAGTACTTC. Translation: CASSSTGGSQETQYF. Supplemented by reference TRBV19 and TRBJ2-5, the full variable domain reads DGGITQSPKYLFRKEGQNVTLSCEQNLNHDAMYWYRQDPGQGLRLIYYSQIVNDFQKGDIAEGYSVSREKKESFPLTVTSAQKNPTAFYLCASSSTGGSQETQYFGPGTRLLVL.

For the CDR3, the DNA is TGTGCCAGCTCAGGACTAGCGGGAGCCCCAGATACGCAGTATTTT. Translating gives CASSGLAGAPDTQYF. The V gene is TRBV18, the J gene TRBJ2-3; 13 bases align to TRBD2. CDR1 KGHSH and CDR2 LQKENI come from the germline V gene. The V gene end was trimmed by 5 bases and the J gene end by 4 bases; junction bases not matched to a gene: 3. This CDR3 region has 15 residues.

This clone has only a few counts. Written as DNA, the CDR3 is TGTGCCAGCAGTTCCACTGACAGGGGGTGGCAAAATCAGCCCCAGCATTTT. Translation: CASSSTDRGWQNQPQHF. This rearrangement joins TRBV27 to TRBJ1-5, with 9 bases identical to TRBD1. This CDR3 region has 17 residues. The trim removed 4 bases at V and 4 bases at J, leaving 11 bases unmatched. Germline values: CDR1 MNHEY, CDR2 SMNVEV (reference sequence).

The chain couples TRBV19 to TRBJ1-5; D is perhaps TRBD1 (5 bases). Deletions cut 8 bases from V and 7 bases from J, with 12 bases between. Germline CDR1 reads LNHDA; CDR2 reads SQIVND (reference sequence). The CDR3 covers 12 residues. CDR3 nucleotide sequence: TGTGCCAGTGGGGAGGGGCCCCAGCCCCAGCATTTT. The encoded protein is CASGEGPQPQHF.

This chain uses TRBV7-3 with TRBJ2-2, with 8 bases lining up with TRBD1. CDR3 length: 13 amino acids. The junction had 5 bases not matched to a gene; V was cut back by 7 bases and J by 7 bases. Germline CDR1 is SGHTA and CDR2 is FQGTGA. CDR3 nucleotides: TGTGCCAGCATCAAACAGGGGGACGGGGAGCTGTTTTTT. Amino acids: CASIKQGDGELFF.